The 16 T cell receptor gamma chains listed next were all sequenced from one sample in a study of intestinal T cells in coeliac disease. The TRG library came from around 0.2 ug of biopsy DNA amplified with LymphoTrack primers. TCRdb reanalyzed the multiplex PCR reads using CATT. This sample has 360 or so gamma-chain clones, with 50% to 65% found just once. Each case's genomic DNA was extracted from ten roughly 5.1-µm formalin-fixed paraffin-embedded scrolls. Sequenced material: a duodenal biopsy. The source is a human donor who served as a control with a normal duodenal biopsy, not a healthy volunteer.

The table lists this clone with a few counts. TCRdb's protein for this DNA is that of a much larger clone and differs from the translation at residue 9, likely a read error; the protein shown is the DNA translation. The chain recombines TRGV3 with TRGJ1 or TRGJ2. The CDR3 is made up of 12 amino acids. V dropped 2 bases and J dropped 12; count of bases not matched to a gene: 10. Germline CDR1 and CDR2: VTNTFY and YDVSTARD (reference sequence). In DNA, the CDR3 is TGTGCCACCTGGGACATTTATTGTAGGAAACTCTTT. As protein: CATWDIYCRKLF.

Worth noting for this clone: Other nucleotide sequences from this sample produce the same CDR3. The CDR3: CACWIRDNIPTGWFKIF. The DNA of the CDR3 is TGTGCCTGCTGGATTAGGGACAATATACCTACTGGTTGGTTCAAGATATTT. The chain carries TRGV11 and TRGJP1. TRGV11 counts as an open reading frame of uncertain function. CDR3 length: 17 residues. Losses at the gene ends were 3 bases for V and 5 bases for J; bases not matched to a gene: 12.

The chain combines TRGV2 with TRGJ1 or TRGJ2. CDR1 is EGSNGY, CDR2 YDSYNSKV, per germline. Germline trimming cut 1 base from V and 2 bases from J; bases unmatched to any gene: 11. The CDR3 runs to 16 residues. As DNA, the CDR3 is TGTGCCACCTGGGACGGTCCCATGTCAGATTATTATAAGAAACTCTTT. Amino acid sequence: CATWDGPMSDYYKKLF.

This clone was seen a few times. This may stem from a read error, because a much larger clone lies one nucleotide away. This specimen includes other DNA sequences encoding the same CDR3. The V and J genes are TRGV5 and TRGJ1 or TRGJ2. CDR1 is VINAFY and CDR2 is YDVSNSKD in the germline V gene. The CDR3 covers 10 residues. In DNA, the CDR3 is TGTGCCACCTGGACCCTTAAGAAACTCTTC. This codes for CATWTLKKLF.

The chain couples TRGV9 to TRGJ1 or TRGJ2. Trimming at V came to 5 bases and at J to 1 base, leaving 29 bases not matched to a gene. CDR1 is GITISATS, CDR2 ISYDGTV, per germline (reference sequence). The CDR3 covers 21 residues. CDR3 nucleotide sequence: TGTGCCTTGTGGGGCCCAAGCGCACAAGGAGGTCCCCCCGCAAATTATTATAAGAAACTCTTT. Protein sequence: CALWGPSAQGGPPANYYKKLF.

This clone was counted once. The V gene is TRGV2, the J gene TRGJP2. Germline lookup yields CDR1 EGSNGY and CDR2 YDSYNSKV. After removal of 0 bases from V and 8 bases from J, the junction contained 12 bases not matched to a gene. There are 16 residues in the CDR3. Here the CDR3 reads CATWDGSQVVDWIKTF. The CDR3 coding sequence is TGTGCCACCTGGGACGGGTCTCAAGTAGTGGATTGGATCAAGACGTTT.

This clone was detected a few times. This chain connects TRGV4 to TRGJ1 or TRGJ2. The V and J ends lost 5 bases and 1 base, in that order; junction bases with no gene match: 11. This CDR3 is built from 15 residues. The V gene's germline CDR1 is EGSTGY and CDR2 YDSYTSSV. As DNA, the CDR3 is TGTGCCACCTGGGCTAGCTTACCCAATTATTATAAGAAACTCTTT. The encoded protein is CATWASLPNYYKKLF.

Relative to its sample, this clone is hyperexpanded. This chain links TRGV4 with TRGJ1 or TRGJ2. The CDR3 extends over 14 amino acids. Germline-derived CDR1 and CDR2 are EGSTGY and YDSYTSSV. The V segment lost 1 base and the J segment 0 bases; nucleotides outside the gene matches: 3. This CDR3 is CATWDGLNYYKKLF. CDR3 coding DNA: TGTGCCACCTGGGATGGCCTGAATTATTATAAGAAACTCTTT.

This sequence joins TRGV2 and TRGJ1 or TRGJ2. The CDR3 has 15 amino acids. J lost 10 bases, V lost 3 bases, and 18 bases had no gene match. CDR1 is EGSNGY, CDR2 YDSYNSKV, per germline. This CDR3 reads CATWDCPWSIMKKLF. In nucleotides, the CDR3 is TGTGCCACCTGGGACTGCCCCTGGAGTATTATGAAGAAACTCTTT.

The chain employs TRGV10 and TRGJP1. TRGV10 is flagged as an ORF with uncertain function. With 10 bases clipped from V and 9 bases from J, the junction kept 9 bases outside the gene matches. There are 12 residues in the CDR3. Here the CDR3 DNA reads TGTGCTGCGTTCCCGCTACGTTGGTTCAAGATATTT. It codes for CAAFPLRWFKIF.

As for this clone: The junction differs from germline at one of its ends, possibly a read error. V usage is TRGV2 and J usage is TRGJ1 or TRGJ2. Germline CDR1 EGSNGY, CDR2 YDSYNSKV. CDR3 length equals 19 residues. CDR3 in amino acids: CATWGRALSNNSNYYKKLF. The CDR3 DNA sequence: TGTGCCACCTGGGGACGGGCCTTATCCAATAATTCGAATTATTATAAAAAACTCTTT.

The chain combines TRGV11 with TRGJ1 or TRGJ2. TRGV11 is known as an ORF, though its function is uncertain. Trimming took 12 bases from V and 2 from J; bases not matched to a gene: 25. This CDR3 is 18 amino acids long. CDR3 sequence: CACLELGPTWRYYYKKLF. Here the CDR3 DNA reads TGTGCCTGCCTGGAGTTAGGCCCAACGTGGCGTTATTATTATAAGAAACTCTTT.

The chain is built from TRGV2 and TRGJ1 or TRGJ2. Germline CDR1 is EGSNGY and CDR2 is YDSYNSKV. V gave up 1 base and J gave up 7 bases; unmatched junction bases: 16. This CDR3 is built from 16 residues. The CDR3 DNA sequence: TGTGCCACCTGGGACGGCCCATGTCAGATATACTATAAGAAACTCTTT. It codes for CATWDGPCQIYYKKLF.

This clone was counted a few times. The V call is TRGV10, the J call TRGJP1. TRGV10 is marked as an open reading frame, function uncertain. Unmatched junction bases numbered 4, after V lost 7 bases and J lost 1 base. The CDR3 covers 14 residues. CDR3 nucleotide sequence: TGTGCTGCGTGGTCTCTTACCACTGGTTGGTTCAAGATATTT. Protein sequence: CAAWSLTTGWFKIF.

This chain connects TRGV9 to TRGJ1 or TRGJ2. CDR3 size: 13 residues. CDR1 and CDR2 from the germline V gene are GITISATS and ISYDGTV (reference sequence). Losses at the gene ends were 3 bases for V and 6 bases for J; bases not matched to a gene: 8. In nucleotides, the CDR3 is TGTGCCTTGTGGGAGCTGGGAGGTTATAAGAAACTCTTT. This encodes CALWELGGYKKLF.

The genes are TRGV2 and TRGJ1 or TRGJ2. The V segment lost 1 base and the J segment 10 bases; nucleotides outside the gene matches: 4. This CDR3 has 11 amino acids. The germline V gene has CDR1 EGSNGY and CDR2 YDSYNSKV. The CDR3 reads CATWDGRKKLF. CDR3 coding DNA: TGTGCCACCTGGGACGGTCGAAAGAAACTCTTT.